Each of the 31 T cell receptor beta chains below was sequenced from the same sample in a study of blood T cells in healthy people across ages. Next came a second PCR, run for about 7 to 12 cycles, which used a sample-barcoded 5' primer along with a J-beta primer mix. TCRdb processed the 5' RACE reads anew with MiXCR; each CDR3 protein has one entry. The profile shows about 1.6 million distinct CDR3 sequences, approximately 32% of them singletons. Specimen: blood. These receptors all stem from a woman aged 30 to 39 in good health.

The table lists this clonotype with a few counts. The CDR3 DNA reads TGTGCCACCAGCAGCGGACAGGGGGACTCATTGGGGGAGCAGTACTTC. Protein product: CATSSGQGDSLGEQYF. This chain connects TRBV15 to TRBJ2-7, with 10 bases lining up with TRBD1. This CDR3 has 16 residues. Germline assignment: CDR1 LNHNV and CDR2 YYDKDF (reference sequence). Trimming removed 3 bases from V and 7 bases from J; junction bases left unmatched: 12.

The rearrangement uses TRBV2 and TRBJ2-1; 8 bases fit TRBD1. V shed 3 bases and J 2 bases; nucleotides not matched to a gene: 18. CDR3 size: 20 residues. Germline values: CDR1 SNHLY, CDR2 FYNNEI. CDR3 DNA: TGTGCCAGCAGTGAGAGCTGGCAGGGGGCGATTTCCCGAACCTACAATGAGCAGTTCTTC. Protein product: CASSESWQGAISRTYNEQFF.

The V and J genes are TRBV7-2 and TRBJ2-5; D is unclear. The CDR3 extends over 13 amino acids. Germline assignment: CDR1 SGHTA and CDR2 FQGNSA. The V end was cut by 4 bases, the J end by 9 bases, with 15 bases between. CDR3 nucleotide sequence: TGTGCCAGCAGCTCTCCGGCTGCGAGATCCCAGTACTTC. This gives the protein CASSSPAARSQYF.

Concerning this clonotype itself: At one end the junction does not follow the germline gene, possibly because of a read error. The genes are TRBV6-2 or TRBV6-3 and TRBJ1-2; TRBD1 matches at 7 bases. The CDR3 is made up of 14 amino acids. Looked up from germline, CDR1 is MNHEY and CDR2 is SVGEGT. The CDR3 DNA sequence: TGTGCCAGCAGCCTCGACAGGGTATCCTATGGCCACACCTTC. Its protein is CASSLDRVSYGHTF.

This clonotype showed up just a few times. The V and J genes are TRBV6-1 and TRBJ2-5; a possible D gene is TRBD1 (6 bases). The J call may not be correct, given that the DNA end is closer to TRBJ2-7. Looked up from germline, CDR1 is MNHNS and CDR2 is SASEGT. The CDR3 has 15 amino acids. The CDR3 nucleotides read TGTGCCAGCAGTGAAGGGCAGGGGCGCGTCTACGAGCAGTACTTC. It codes for CASSEGQGRVYEQYF.

The chain carries TRBV20-1 and TRBJ1-5; D unresolved. Trimming cost V 1 base and J 5 bases, with 9 bases left between them. Germline lookup yields CDR1 DFQATT and CDR2 SNEGSKA (reference sequence). The CDR3 runs to 13 residues. The CDR3 loop reads CSARVIRDQPQHF. For the CDR3, the DNA is TGCAGTGCTAGAGTTATAAGGGATCAGCCCCAGCATTTT.

This clonotype was recorded a few times. This chain connects TRBV28 to TRBJ2-7, with D hard to call. This CDR3 spans 13 amino acids. With 2 bases removed from V and 5 bases from J, the gap between germline ends came to 10 bases. Germline CDR1 MDHEN, CDR2 SYDVKM. CDR3 coding DNA: TGTGCCAGCAGTTTAATGGGGTACCACGAGCAGTACTTC. As protein: CASSLMGYHEQYF. Full variable domain (remainder filled in from reference TRBV28 and TRBJ2-7): DVKVTQSSRYLVKRTGEKVFLECVQDMDHENMFWYRQDPGLGLRLIYFSYDVKMKEKGDIPEGYSVSREKKERFSLILESASTNQTSMYLCASSLMGYHEQYFGPGTRLTVT.

The rearrangement uses TRBV3-1 and TRBJ2-1, with 12 bases identical to TRBD2. The germline V gene encodes CDR1 LGHDT and CDR2 YNNKEL (reference sequence). The CDR3 is 18 residues long. V shed 1 base and J 7 bases; nucleotides not matched to a gene: 11. CDR3 DNA: TGTGCCAGCAGCCAAGTGGGGCTAGCGGGGGGGGTGTGGAATGAGCAGTTCTTC. It translates to CASSQVGLAGGVWNEQFF.

V and J are TRBV7-2 and TRBJ2-3; TRBD1 or TRBD2 may be the D gene (5 bases each). Deletions cut 5 bases from V and 5 bases from J, with 14 bases between. CDR1 SGHTA and CDR2 FQGNSA come from the germline V gene. The CDR3 has 14 residues. The CDR3 is CASSHRGAVDTQYF. In DNA form, the CDR3 reads TGTGCCAGCAGCCACCGAGGGGCGGTAGATACGCAGTATTTT.

This chain links TRBV5-5 with TRBJ1-5, with unresolved D. V lost 1 base, J lost 6 bases, and 8 bases lay in between. The CDR3 extends over 13 amino acids. Germline-derived CDR1 and CDR2 are SGHKS and YYEKEE (reference sequence). This chain's CDR3 is CASSLKFTQPQHF. CDR3 coding DNA: TGTGCCAGCAGCTTGAAATTCACTCAGCCCCAGCATTTT. The full variable domain, its missing parts supplied by reference TRBV5-5 and TRBJ1-5, is DAGVTQSPTHLIKTRGQQVTLRCSPISGHKSVSWYQQVLGQGPQFIFQYYEKEERGRGNFPDRFSARQFPNYSSELNVNALLLGDSALYLCASSLKFTQPQHFGDGTRLSIL.

The genes are TRBV4-1 and TRBJ2-1; 11 bases are shared with TRBD1. Losses at the gene ends were 5 bases for V and 13 bases for J; bases not matched to a gene: 7. There are 13 residues in the CDR3. Germline assignment: CDR1 MGHRA and CDR2 YSYEKL. CDR3 sequence: CASSEGTGGAQFF. The CDR3 nucleotides are TGCGCCAGCAGCGAAGGGACAGGGGGAGCCCAGTTCTTC.

The sample holds a few counts of this clonotype. The chain recombines TRBV9 with TRBJ2-2; possibly TRBD1 for D (5 bases). The CDR3 totals 18 residues. Trimming stripped 0 bases from V and 2 bases from J, with 17 bases between. Germline CDR1 SGDLS, CDR2 YYNGEE. The CDR3 spells CASSVEDGPQGNTGELFF. The CDR3 coding sequence is TGTGCCAGCAGCGTAGAGGACGGGCCCCAGGGCAACACCGGGGAGCTGTTTTTT.

The rearrangement joins TRBV6-2 or TRBV6-3 to TRBJ2-3, with TRBD2 matching over 10 bases. After removal of 4 bases from V and 0 bases from J, the junction contained 13 bases not matched to a gene. There are 19 residues in the CDR3. CDR1 is MNHEY and CDR2 is SVGEGT in the germline V gene. The CDR3, as DNA: TGTGCCAGCAGTTTACATTTTAGCGGGGGGCCCTCTAGCACAGATACGCAGTATTTT. As protein: CASSLHFSGGPSSTDTQYF.

This clonotype occurred a few times. This chain connects TRBV6-4 to TRBJ2-3, with TRBD2 matching 10 bases. Germline-derived CDR1 and CDR2 are MRHNA and SNTAGT. The CDR3 has 15 amino acids. V gave up 3 bases and J gave up 5 bases; unmatched junction bases: 5. The CDR3 sequence is CASSERPSGGDTQYF. In DNA, the CDR3 is TGTGCCAGCAGTGAAAGGCCTAGCGGGGGAGATACGCAGTATTTT.

V usage is TRBV4-1 and J usage is TRBJ2-2, with 9 positions matching TRBD1. V shed 6 bases, J shed 0 bases, and the junction held 8 bases outside the gene matches. In germline, CDR1 is MGHRA, CDR2 YSYEKL. This CDR3 spans 17 amino acids. The chain's CDR3 is CASSVSGTGPNTGELFF. The CDR3 nucleotides read TGCGCCAGCAGTGTCTCCGGGACAGGGCCGAACACCGGGGAGCTGTTTTTT.

This clonotype was observed a few times. This chain links TRBV27 with TRBJ1-5; D unclear. V was trimmed by 5 bases and J by 3 bases, leaving 11 bases between them. Germline CDR1 is MNHEY and CDR2 is SMNVEV (reference sequence). This CDR3 is 14 amino acids long. The CDR3 region is CASSRGISNQPQHF. In nucleotides, the CDR3 is TGTGCCAGCAGTCGAGGGATCTCCAATCAGCCCCAGCATTTT.

Comments on this clonotype: Its ends do not fully match the called genes, so a read error is possible. The chain links TRBV5-1 to TRBJ2-5; D uncertain. This CDR3 region has 14 residues. Germline assignment: CDR1 SGHRS and CDR2 YFSETQ. The CDR3 region has the DNA TGTGCCAGCGCCACAGAGCGCCCACAAGAGACCCAGTACTTC. Protein sequence: CASATERPQETQYF. The whole variable domain, filled in from reference TRBV5-1 and TRBJ2-5, reads KAGVTQTPRYLIKTRGQQVTLSCSPISGHRSVSWYQQTPGQGLQFLFEYFSETQRNKGNFPGRFSGRQFSNSRSEMNVSTLELGDSALYLCASATERPQETQYFGPGTRLLVL.

CDR3: CASSGFSHTGELFF. The CDR3 DNA follows: TGCGCCAGCAGCGGGTTCTCCCACACCGGGGAGCTGTTTTTT. This chain uses TRBV5-1 with TRBJ2-2; D uncertain. Trimming cost V 4 bases and J 3 bases, with 10 bases left between them. This CDR3 contains 14 residues. Germline values: CDR1 SGHRS, CDR2 YFSETQ.

V gene TRBV13 combines with J gene TRBJ2-5, with TRBD2 identical over 12 bases. The CDR3 runs to 15 residues. V trimming: 4 bases; J trimming: 9 bases; junction bases outside the gene matches: 9. Germline V gene lookup returns CDR1 PRHDT and CDR2 FYEKMQ (reference sequence). This CDR3 is CASSSSGGALVAQYF. The CDR3 coding sequence is TGTGCCAGCAGCTCTAGCGGGGGGGCCCTAGTGGCCCAGTACTTC.

This clonotype was observed many times. The chain carries TRBV12-5 and TRBJ2-5; D not resolved. The CDR3 contains 11 residues. The V end was cut by 6 bases, the J end by 5 bases, with 7 bases between. The germline V gene has CDR1 LGHNT and CDR2 FRNRAP. The CDR3 DNA reads TGTGCTAGTGGGTTCGGGGAGACCCAGTACTTC. It specifies CASGFGETQYF.

V and J are TRBV6-2 or TRBV6-3 and TRBJ2-5; a weak D match, TRBD2 (6 bases). The J call may be mistaken, given a closer DNA end match to TRBJ2-7. The CDR3 runs 12 residues. Germline CDR1 reads MNHEY; CDR2 reads SVGEGT. In DNA, the CDR3 is TGTGCCAGCAGTTCGACTAGTTGCGAGCAGTACTTC. Amino acids: CASSSTSCEQYF.

This clonotype was picked up a small number of times. The CDR3, as DNA: TGTGCCAGCAGCCAGCTAGCGGGAGGGCGGGAGACCCAGTACTTC. Protein product: CASSQLAGGRETQYF. The V gene is TRBV6-6, the J gene TRBJ2-5, with 12 bases that match TRBD2. The germline V gene encodes CDR1 MNHNY and CDR2 SVGAGI (reference sequence). This CDR3 comprises 15 residues. V was pared by 6 bases and J by 5 bases, with 7 bases of the junction left unmatched.

The chain recombines TRBV27 with TRBJ2-3, with 13 bases matching TRBD2. CDR1 is MNHEY and CDR2 is SMNVEV in the germline V gene (reference sequence). CDR3 length equals 17 residues. Trimming at V came to 4 bases and at J to 6 bases, leaving 10 bases not matched to a gene. The CDR3 protein is CASSYLLAGGPGDTQYF. CDR3 DNA sequence: TGTGCCAGCAGTTACCTACTAGCGGGAGGGCCAGGGGATACGCAGTATTTT.

This clonotype was detected ten times or more. V and J are TRBV10-3 and TRBJ1-1; no definite D call. Deletions cut 4 bases from V and 3 bases from J, with 6 bases between. The germline gives CDR1 ENHRY, CDR2 SYGVKD. This CDR3 comprises 12 residues. The CDR3 DNA reads TGTGCCATCAGTGTCGGGGACACTGAAGCTTTCTTT. Translating it yields CAISVGDTEAFF.

This clonotype occurred a few times. The genes are TRBV3-1 and TRBJ1-1; D ambiguous. The CDR3 spans 12 residues. Trimming took off 4 bases at V and 11 bases at J, with 14 bases between the two ends. Germline V CDR1 and CDR2: LGHDT, YNNKEL (reference sequence). In DNA form, the CDR3 reads TGTGCCAGCAGCCTTCGAGCGAGTCGGGCTTTCTTT. This encodes CASSLRASRAFF.

This clonotype was recorded once. The rearrangement links TRBV5-5 to TRBJ2-5, with 9 bases lining up with TRBD2. This CDR3 is built from 15 residues. Germline trimming cut 1 base from V and 4 bases from J; bases unmatched to any gene: 5. The V gene's germline CDR1 is SGHKS and CDR2 YYEKEE (reference sequence). This CDR3 is CASSLRAGGPETQYF. CDR3 coding DNA: TGTGCCAGCAGCTTGAGGGCGGGGGGGCCAGAGACCCAGTACTTC.

This clonotype was counted only a few times. The genes are TRBV7-6 and TRBJ2-7; tentatively, D is TRBD2 (6 bases). V lost 1 base, J lost 4 bases, and 14 bases lay in between. The germline CDR1 and CDR2 sequences are SGHVS and FNYEAQ. This CDR3 is built from 15 residues. The CDR3: CASSLVGEAEYEQYF. The CDR3 DNA reads as TGTGCCAGCAGCTTAGTGGGGGAGGCCGAGTACGAGCAGTACTTC. Complete variable domain (other parts from reference TRBV7-6 and TRBJ2-7): GAGVSQSPRYKVTKRGQDVALRCDPISGHVSLYWYRQALGQGPEFLTYFNYEAQQDKSGLPNDRFSAERPEGSISTLTIQRTEQRDSAMYRCASSLVGEAEYEQYFGPGTRLTVT.

This clonotype was counted only a few times. One end of the junction varies from germline; a read error may be responsible. The chain employs TRBV4-1 and TRBJ2-7; D might be TRBD2 (5 bases). CDR1 is MGHRA, CDR2 YSYEKL, per germline. There are 17 residues in the CDR3. The CDR3 region is CASNQGLNLASSYEQYF. The CDR3 coding sequence is TGCGCCAGCAACCAAGGACTGAACTTGGCCTCCTCCTACGAGCAGTACTTC.

The chain combines TRBV28 with TRBJ2-7; 9 bases agree with TRBD2. Unmatched junction bases numbered 14, after V lost 8 bases and J lost 9 bases. The CDR3 extends over 14 amino acids. The germline CDR1 and CDR2 sequences are MDHEN and SYDVKM. The CDR3 coding sequence is TGTGCCAGCGGGACTAGCACGCTTGTCAACGGGCAGTACTTC. This encodes CASGTSTLVNGQYF.

CDR3 in DNA: TGCGCCAGCAGCGAAGCAGGGGGCGCGACTAATGAAAAACTGTTTTTT. Protein product: CASSEAGGATNEKLFF. V usage is TRBV5-1 and J usage is TRBJ1-4; 8 bases match TRBD1. Germline lookup yields CDR1 SGHRS and CDR2 YFSETQ. The CDR3 is 16 amino acids. The V and J ends lost 4 bases and 2 bases, in that order; junction bases with no gene match: 7.

CDR3 bases: TGTGCCAGCACCCAGACAGGGGGCGGTCAGCCCCAGCATTTT. Residues: CASTQTGGGQPQHF. The gene calls are TRBV12-3 or TRBV12-4 and TRBJ1-5; 10 bases line up with TRBD1. This CDR3 has 14 residues. V trimming: 7 bases; J trimming: 6 bases; junction bases outside the gene matches: 6.